These 30 T cell receptor beta chains were all obtained from the same sample, sequenced in a study of cytomegalovirus exposure and HLA in healthy donors. Some clones are missing from TCRdb's copy, which holds only in-frame ones; the method was immunoSEQ multiplex PCR. Of around 130,000 clones in the sample, more than 70% were seen once. Sequenced: PBMCs. The receptors originated from a man between 25 and 39 years old in good health and CMV-seronegative.

This clone was seen once. V and J are TRBV25-1 and TRBJ2-1; 8 bases line up with TRBD1. V was clipped by 3 bases and J by 4 bases; unmatched bases: 8. CDR3 size: 16 residues. Germline values: CDR1 MGHDK, CDR2 SYGVNS. The CDR3 is CASSDVRDRLYNEQFF. The CDR3, as DNA: TGTGCCAGCAGTGACGTCCGGGACAGGCTTTACAATGAGCAGTTCTTC.

This clone was recorded once. This rearrangement joins TRBV30 to TRBJ2-1; the D is unclear. Germline V gene sequence: CDR1 GTSNPN, CDR2 SVGIG (reference sequence). The CDR3 length is 16 residues. The V end was cut by 5 bases, the J end by 0 bases, with 17 bases between. The CDR3 is CAWWSLGASSYNEQFF. The CDR3 region has the DNA TGTGCCTGGTGGTCATTGGGCGCAAGCTCCTACAATGAGCAGTTCTTC.

The CDR3 sequence is CASSESGRIYEQYF. In DNA, the CDR3 is TGCGCCAGCAGTGAGTCGGGCAGGATCTACGAGCAGTACTTC. The rearrangement links TRBV10-1 to TRBJ2-7, with D unresolved. The CDR3 extends over 14 amino acids. Trimming left V 0 bases short and J 3 bases short, with 9 bases between. Looked up from germline, CDR1 is WNHNN and CDR2 is SYGVQD (reference sequence).

This chain connects TRBV5-1 to TRBJ2-7; no clear D gene. The V gene lost 0 bases and the J gene lost 6 bases, with 16 bases spanning the gap. This CDR3 has 15 amino acids. Germline CDR1 SGHRS, CDR2 YFSETQ. CDR3 region: CASSLAASGLAEQYF. CDR3 nucleotides: TGCGCCAGCAGCTTGGCCGCTTCTGGGCTTGCCGAGCAGTACTTC.

The rearrangement joins TRBV19 to TRBJ1-4; no reliable D call. V was cut by 2 bases and J by 6 bases, with 13 bases left in between. Germline assignment: CDR1 LNHDA and CDR2 SQIVND (reference sequence). The CDR3 contains 15 residues. The DNA for the CDR3 is TGTGCCAGTAGTATAACGCGGAGGAATTATGAAAAACTGTTTTTT. Encoded protein: CASSITRRNYEKLFF. The full variable domain, completed using reference TRBV19 and TRBJ1-4, is DGGITQSPKYLFRKEGQNVTLSCEQNLNHDAMYWYRQDPGQGLRLIYYSQIVNDFQKGDIAEGYSVSREKKESFPLTVTSAQKNPTAFYLCASSITRRNYEKLFFGSGTQLSVL.

The V gene is TRBV30, the J gene TRBJ1-4; 7 bases are a match to TRBD1. CDR3 length: 15 amino acids. Germline assignment: CDR1 GTSNPN and CDR2 SVGIG (reference sequence). V dropped 4 bases and J dropped 7; count of bases not matched to a gene: 12. The CDR3: CAWTTSQGKGEKLFF. The CDR3 DNA is TGTGCCTGGACCACCTCACAGGGGAAAGGTGAAAAACTGTTTTTT.

This clone was seen a few times. V and J are TRBV15 and TRBJ1-1; no reliable D call. Trimming removed 3 bases from V and 0 bases from J, with 5 bases in between. This CDR3 has 13 residues. Germline-derived CDR1 and CDR2 are LNHNV and YYDKDF (reference sequence). CDR3 bases: TGTGCCACCAGCAGCTTTATGAACACTGAAGCTTTCTTT. This codes for CATSSFMNTEAFF. Drawing the rest from reference TRBV15 and TRBJ1-1, the complete variable domain is DAMVIQNPRYQVTQFGKPVTLSCSQTLNHNVMYWYQQKSSQAPKLLFHYYDKDFNNEADTPDNFQSRRPNTSFCFLDIRSPGLGDTAMYLCATSSFMNTEAFFGQGTRLTVV.

V usage is TRBV6-5 and J usage is TRBJ2-1; no firm D call. This CDR3 has 15 amino acids. Germline V gene data show CDR1 as MNHEY and CDR2 as SVGAGI. V lost 2 bases to trimming and J lost 1 base, with 9 bases between them. The CDR3 DNA reads TGTGCCAGCAGTTACGGTGCTAGTTCCTACAATGAGCAGTTCTTC. Translating gives CASSYGASSYNEQFF.

This rearrangement joins TRBV7-2 to TRBJ2-2; 9 positions match TRBD2. Trimming took 7 bases from V and 5 from J; bases not matched to a gene: 5. This CDR3 is built from 14 residues. Germline V gene lookup returns CDR1 SGHTA and CDR2 FQGNSA. CDR3 sequence reads: CASNRAGGTGELFF. CDR3 DNA: TGTGCCAGCAACAGAGCGGGAGGTACCGGGGAGCTGTTTTTT. The complete variable domain, with remaining parts taken from reference TRBV7-2 and TRBJ2-2, reads GAGVSQSPSNKVTEKGKDVELRCDPISGHTALYWYRQSLGQGLEFLIYFQGNSAPDKSGLPSDRFSAERTGGSVSTLTIQRTQQEDSAVYLCASNRAGGTGELFFGEGSRLTVL.

This clone has only one observation. The rearrangement links TRBV11-2 to TRBJ1-1; a weak D match, TRBD1 (6 bases). The CDR3 contains 14 residues. Trimming cost V 5 bases and J 2 bases, with 12 bases left between them. Germline V gene sequence: CDR1 SGHAT, CDR2 FQNNGV. The CDR3 loop is CASSALQGNTEAFF. CDR3 bases: TGTGCCAGCAGCGCATTACAGGGTAACACTGAAGCTTTCTTT.

The chain couples TRBV10-3 to TRBJ1-1, with D possibly being TRBD1 (6 bases). V was trimmed by 7 bases and J by 6 bases, leaving 15 bases between them. Germline assignment: CDR1 ENHRY and CDR2 SYGVKD. This CDR3 region has 13 residues. The CDR3 loop is CAITPGHRSEAFF. CDR3 DNA: TGTGCCATCACTCCGGGACACCGGTCTGAAGCTTTCTTT.

This clone was found many times. The gene calls are TRBV6-4 and TRBJ2-3; 7 bases map to TRBD2. The ends lost 3 bases at V and 0 bases at J; junction bases unmatched: 3. Germline V gene sequence: CDR1 MRHNA, CDR2 SNTAGT. There are 15 residues in the CDR3. CDR3 residues: CASSEGSGSTDTQYF. CDR3 DNA: TGTGCCAGCAGTGAGGGTAGCGGGAGCACAGATACGCAGTATTTT.

The chain has TRBV5-5 and TRBJ1-1; no clear D. The CDR3 sequence is 13 residues long. Germline V gene lookup returns CDR1 SGHKS and CDR2 YYEKEE (reference sequence). V lost 3 bases, J lost 0 bases, and 6 bases lay in between. The DNA for the CDR3 is TGTGCCAGCAGCTCTTATATGAACACTGAAGCTTTCTTT. This gives the protein CASSSYMNTEAFF.

V gene TRBV2 combines with J gene TRBJ1-1, with 7 nucleotides matching TRBD1. Per the germline V gene, CDR1 is SNHLY and CDR2 is FYNNEI. Losses at the gene ends were 7 bases for V and 5 bases for J; bases not matched to a gene: 19. This CDR3 is 17 amino acids long. The CDR3 nucleotides are TGTGCCAGCACCGAACAGGGGCCTGGAAGGAGGTTAACTGAAGCTTTCTTT. Amino acid sequence: CASTEQGPGRRLTEAFF.

The chain couples TRBV18 to TRBJ1-5; TRBD1 matches 8 bases. This CDR3 has 16 amino acids. Germline V gives CDR1 KGHSH, CDR2 LQKENI. With V trimmed by 6 bases and J by 0 bases, 7 bases remained unmatched. CDR3 coding DNA: TGTGCCAGCTCGCAGGGGGCCCCTTATAGCAATCAGCCCCAGCATTTT. This sequence encodes CASSQGAPYSNQPQHF.

This chain uses TRBV10-3 with TRBJ1-5; 8 positions agree with TRBD1. V gave up 3 bases and J gave up 8 bases; unmatched junction bases: 9. The V gene's germline CDR1 is ENHRY and CDR2 SYGVKD. The CDR3 extends over 15 amino acids. As DNA, the CDR3 is TGTGCCATCAGTGATAGTCAGGGGGCGAGGGAGCCCCAGCATTTT. It yields the protein CAISDSQGAREPQHF.

Points on this clone: At one of its ends the junction is not consistent with the germline gene, which may arise from a read error. The chain employs TRBV2 and TRBJ2-1; D ambiguous. The germline V gene has CDR1 SNHLY and CDR2 FYNNEI. This CDR3 contains 14 residues. In DNA form, the CDR3 reads TGTGCCAGCAGTGAATTACAGTCCTTCAATGAGCAGTTCTTC. Amino acids: CASSELQSFNEQFF.

The rearrangement links TRBV19 to TRBJ2-7; the match to TRBD1 covers 9 bases. J lost 2 bases, V lost 6 bases, and 8 bases had no gene match. The CDR3 loop spans 15 amino acids. The germline CDR1 and CDR2 sequences are LNHDA and SQIVND (reference sequence). CDR3 bases: TGTGCCAGTAGGGAGGGGGACAGGGATACCTACGAGCAGTACTTC. Amino acid sequence: CASREGDRDTYEQYF.

This chain links TRBV14 with TRBJ2-7; possible D gene TRBD1, 6 bases. V lost 0 bases, J lost 5 bases, and 8 bases lay in between. The CDR3 length is 13 residues. CDR1 and CDR2 from the germline V gene are SGHDN and FVKESK. The CDR3 loop is CASSQDRGNEQYF. DNA of the CDR3: TGTGCCAGCAGCCAAGATAGGGGGAACGAGCAGTACTTC.

V and J are TRBV5-4 and TRBJ2-7; TRBD1 matches 8 bases. CDR1 and CDR2 (germline): SGHNT, YYREEE (reference sequence). V shed 3 bases, J shed 0 bases, and the junction held 2 bases outside the gene matches. This CDR3 is built from 14 residues. CDR3 region: CASSYDRGSYEQYF. CDR3 in DNA: TGTGCCAGCAGCTATGACAGGGGCTCCTACGAGCAGTACTTC.

The V and J genes are TRBV28 and TRBJ2-2, with 14 bases fitting TRBD2. The junction had 17 bases not matched to a gene; V was cut back by 5 bases and J by 6 bases. CDR3 length equals 20 residues. Germline CDR1 is MDHEN and CDR2 is SYDVKM. The CDR3 sequence: CASSQLPGLAGEVIAGELFF. CDR3 nucleotide sequence: TGTGCCAGCAGTCAATTACCGGGACTAGCGGGAGAGGTTATCGCCGGGGAGCTGTTTTTT. Combining the CDR3 with reference TRBV28 and TRBJ2-2 gives the whole variable domain DVKVTQSSRYLVKRTGEKVFLECVQDMDHENMFWYRQDPGLGLRLIYFSYDVKMKEKGDIPEGYSVSREKKERFSLILESASTNQTSMYLCASSQLPGLAGEVIAGELFFGEGSRLTVL.

The V call is TRBV4-3, the J call TRBJ1-4; D not resolved. The CDR3 has 14 residues. V was trimmed by 0 bases and J by 7 bases, leaving 9 bases between them. Germline CDR1 reads LGHNA; CDR2 reads YSLEER. The CDR3, as DNA: TGCGCCAGCAGCCAAGATACCCGGGTTGAAAAACTGTTTTTT. Amino acids: CASSQDTRVEKLFF.

The chain joins TRBV2 to TRBJ2-7, with D tentatively TRBD1 (5 bases). Between the trimmed V and J ends, which lost 7 bases and 4 bases, there was a span of 17 bases. The CDR3 runs 14 residues. The germline V gene encodes CDR1 SNHLY and CDR2 FYNNEI. This CDR3 is CASTGAPAVYEQYF. The CDR3 coding sequence is TGTGCCAGCACTGGGGCTCCCGCTGTGTACGAGCAGTACTTC.

V is TRBV7-3 and J is TRBJ2-6; TRBD1 matches at 9 bases. With 4 bases clipped from V and 0 bases from J, the junction kept 13 bases outside the gene matches. Looked up from germline, CDR1 is SGHTA and CDR2 is FQGTGA. CDR3 size: 20 residues. The CDR3 nucleotides read TGTGCCAGCAGCTATGTAGCCTGGGACAGGGAAACCTCTGGGGCCAACGTCCTGACTTTC. Its translation: CASSYVAWDRETSGANVLTF.

The CDR3 here is CASSLGTYTEAFF. Written as DNA, the CDR3 is TGTGCCAGCAGCTTGGGAACCTATACTGAAGCTTTCTTT. J is TRBJ1-1 and V is TRBV5-6; unclear D gene. V shed 0 bases and J shed 5 bases, with 8 bases lying between them. The CDR3 length is 13 residues. CDR1 SGHDT and CDR2 YYEEEE come from the germline V gene.

Regarding this clone: This sample includes further DNA sequences coding for the same CDR3. This sequence joins TRBV4-2 and TRBJ2-7; D is possibly TRBD1 (6 bases). Germline V lookup: CDR1 LGHNA, CDR2 YNFKEQ. This CDR3 is built from 14 residues. V was pared by 0 bases and J by 3 bases, with 9 bases between. CDR3 region: CASSQERTDYEQYF. The CDR3 region has the DNA TGTGCCAGCAGCCAAGAAAGGACAGACTACGAGCAGTACTTC.

The CDR3 DNA sequence: TGCGCCAGCAGCTCCGATTTCCGGATAGGGGGAATGAATGAGCAGTTCTTC. Translated, it gives CASSSDFRIGGMNEQFF. V is TRBV5-1 and J is TRBJ2-1, with D possibly matching TRBD1 (6 bases). The CDR3 extends over 17 amino acids. The germline V gene has CDR1 SGHRS and CDR2 YFSETQ. The ends were cut back, 3 bases at V and 7 bases at J, with 23 bases in the middle.

This clone was detected once. The chain uses TRBV10-3 and TRBJ2-5; 7 nucleotides match TRBD1. V lost 10 bases to trimming and J lost 1 base; unmatched junction nucleotides: 3. CDR1 ENHRY and CDR2 SYGVKD come from the germline V gene. The CDR3 loop spans 12 amino acids. Here the CDR3 DNA reads TGTGCCACCGGGACAGCCCAAGAGACCCAGTACTTC. Translated, it gives CATGTAQETQYF.

This clone was observed a single time. The chain recombines TRBV19 with TRBJ1-2; weak D call: TRBD1 (5 bases). The CDR3 has 14 amino acids. V was pared by 0 bases and J by 7 bases, with 12 bases between. Germline V gene lookup returns CDR1 LNHDA and CDR2 SQIVND (reference sequence). The CDR3 protein is CASSIEDSRAGYTF. The CDR3 DNA reads as TGTGCCAGTAGTATAGAAGATTCCAGGGCTGGCTACACCTTC.

This sequence joins TRBV27 and TRBJ2-7; D gene uncertain. The CDR3 is 16 amino acids. Germline V CDR1 and CDR2: MNHEY, SMNVEV (reference sequence). The V end lost 5 bases, the J end lost 0 bases, and 17 bases lay between the germline ends. In nucleotides, the CDR3 is TGTGCCAGCAGTCCCCCTAGAAGGTTTAACTCCTACGAGCAGTACTTC. Its protein product is CASSPPRRFNSYEQYF.